Following are 25 T cell receptor beta chains from one sample sequenced in a study of human thymus T cells. Corrective heart surgery yielded the resections from which the thymus tissue came. This table comes from immunoSEQ multiplex PCR, and its TCRdb copy is limited to in-frame clones, with some not included. The sample yields roughly 130,000 clones, around 94% seen once. The specimen was thymus tissue. The origin of the receptors is a boy less than two years old with a congenital heart defect but otherwise immunologically healthy.

The rearrangement links TRBV30 to TRBJ1-1; D ambiguous. Trimming took off 0 bases at V and 11 bases at J, with 10 bases between the two ends. CDR1 is GTSNPN and CDR2 is SVGIG in the germline V gene (reference sequence). The CDR3 runs to 11 residues. CDR3 bases: TGTGCCTGGAGTGTACCCCGACGGGCTTTCTTT. Translation gives CAWSVPRRAFF.

The chain links TRBV6-4 to TRBJ2-7; weak D call: TRBD2 (5 bases). With 0 bases removed from V and 4 bases from J, the gap between germline ends came to 19 bases. Germline V gene sequence: CDR1 MRHNA, CDR2 SNTAGT. The CDR3 totals 17 residues. The CDR3 spells CASSDSLARLSGYEQYF. The CDR3 coding sequence is TGTGCCAGCAGTGACTCGCTTGCGCGGTTATCGGGGTACGAGCAGTACTTC.

The chain combines TRBV5-6 with TRBJ1-2; TRBD1 matches at 8 bases. This CDR3 comprises 19 residues. The V gene end was trimmed by 4 bases and the J gene end by 2 bases; junction bases not matched to a gene: 19. Germline assignment: CDR1 SGHDT and CDR2 YYEEEE. CDR3 nucleotide sequence: TGTGCCAGCAGCGCCGGGACAGGTTTGTTAGGGGAATGCAACTATGGCTACACCTTC. This sequence encodes CASSAGTGLLGECNYGYTF.

Turning to this clone: The sample contains more than one DNA sequence encoding this CDR3. The chain carries TRBV4-3 and TRBJ2-1, with 8 nucleotides matching TRBD2. The ends lost 0 bases at V and 3 bases at J; junction bases unmatched: 7. Looked up from germline, CDR1 is LGHNA and CDR2 is YSLEER. This CDR3 has 17 amino acids. CDR3 coding DNA: TGCGCCAGCAGCCAAGATTTAGGCGGGGGGCTCTACAATGAGCAGTTCTTC. It is translated as CASSQDLGGGLYNEQFF.

This clone was detected once. The chain has TRBV9 and TRBJ2-7; D ambiguous. V lost 0 bases and J 7 bases, leaving 11 bases between the germline ends. Germline V gene data show CDR1 as SGDLS and CDR2 as YYNGEE. The CDR3 has 13 residues. The CDR3 nucleotides are TGTGCCAGCAGCGTAGCGGGCGGCTGGGAGCAGTACTTC. Amino acids: CASSVAGGWEQYF.

The chain couples TRBV5-6 to TRBJ2-3, with TRBD1 as a possible D gene (6 bases). CDR1 is SGHDT and CDR2 is YYEEEE in the germline V gene. The CDR3 consists of 16 residues. The V gene lost 2 bases and the J gene lost 5 bases, with 18 bases spanning the gap. The CDR3 DNA reads TGTGCCAGCAGCTTTCTCCGGGACACAGAGATAGATACGCAGTATTTT. Protein: CASSFLRDTEIDTQYF.

The chain combines TRBV11-1 with TRBJ1-2; TRBD1 matches 7 bases. The germline V gene encodes CDR1 SGHAT and CDR2 FQDESV (reference sequence). The CDR3 runs to 19 residues. V was clipped by 3 bases and J by 5 bases; unmatched bases: 21. CDR3 bases: TGTGCCAGCAGCTTGCTTCGCGGGGGCAGTCAGACGGGACAGTATGGCTACACCTTC. Its protein is CASSLLRGGSQTGQYGYTF.

J is TRBJ1-2 and V is TRBV7-6, with D tentatively TRBD1 (5 bases). The V end was cut by 3 bases, the J end by 4 bases, with 9 bases between. The CDR3 loop spans 13 amino acids. Germline V CDR1 and CDR2: SGHVS, FNYEAQ. Here the CDR3 DNA reads TGTGCCAGCAGCTTTACAGGAGCCTATGGCTACACCTTC. This encodes CASSFTGAYGYTF.

The sample holds one count of this clone. At one end the junction does not follow the germline gene, possibly because of a read error. V and J are TRBV27 and TRBJ2-5; TRBD2 agrees at 10 bases. The germline gives CDR1 MNHEY, CDR2 SMNVEV (reference sequence). CDR3 length equals 16 residues. This CDR3 is CASSLSSGGGQETQYF. The CDR3 nucleotides are TGTGCCAGCAGTCTATCTAGCGGGGGTGGACAAGAGACCCAGTACTTC.

The table lists this clone with a count of one. The genes are TRBV29-1 and TRBJ2-5; 7 nucleotides line up with TRBD1. The V segment lost 5 bases and the J segment 4 bases; nucleotides outside the gene matches: 7. Germline CDR1 and CDR2: SQVTM and ANQGSEA. This CDR3 region has 13 residues. The CDR3 spells CSVPEDRTETQYF. CDR3 in DNA: TGCAGCGTTCCCGAGGACAGGACAGAGACCCAGTACTTC.

The chain links TRBV7-9 to TRBJ2-5, with 12 nucleotides matching TRBD2. The CDR3 loop spans 17 amino acids. Germline V gene data show CDR1 as SEHNR and CDR2 as FQNEAQ (reference sequence). The ends lost 3 bases at V and 2 bases at J; junction bases unmatched: 7. The DNA for the CDR3 is TGTGCCAGCAGCTTGACTAGCGGGGGACCGCATCAAGAGACCCAGTACTTC. It specifies CASSLTSGGPHQETQYF.

CDR3 sequence reads: CASSIPARTGGYTF. The CDR3 region has the DNA TGTGCCAGTAGTATTCCAGCCCGGACGGGGGGCTACACCTTC. The chain employs TRBV19 and TRBJ1-2, with D uncertain. Between the trimmed V and J ends, which lost 3 bases and 8 bases, there was a span of 16 bases. The CDR3 is made up of 14 amino acids. CDR1 is LNHDA, CDR2 SQIVND, per germline (reference sequence).

V is TRBV4-1 and J is TRBJ1-3; 11 bases line up with TRBD1. The CDR3 has 17 residues. V was pared by 3 bases and J by 5 bases, with 9 bases of the junction left unmatched. The V gene's germline CDR1 is MGHRA and CDR2 YSYEKL. CDR3 sequence (DNA): TGCGCCAGCAGCCAGTACCGGGACAGGGGGAGGAGAAACACCATATATTTT. This sequence encodes CASSQYRDRGRRNTIYF.

V is TRBV28 and J is TRBJ1-2; no reliable D call. CDR3 length equals 11 residues. In germline, CDR1 is MDHEN, CDR2 SYDVKM. V shed 5 bases and J shed 4 bases, with 5 bases lying between them. CDR3 DNA sequence: TGTGCCAGCAGTCGTGTCTATGGCTACACCTTC. Amino acid sequence: CASSRVYGYTF.

The CDR3 region has the DNA TGTGCCAGCAGCTCCCCTCCCCTTAAGGGGGCGAAGAACACCGGGGAGCTGTTTTTT. It translates to CASSSPPLKGAKNTGELFF. The chain uses TRBV27 and TRBJ2-2, with 7 positions matching TRBD1. From germline, CDR1 is MNHEY and CDR2 SMNVEV (reference sequence). The J segment lost 1 base and the V segment lost 6 bases, leaving 17 bases of the junction unmatched. The CDR3 runs to 19 residues.

J is TRBJ2-5 and V is TRBV20-1; D call uncertain. This CDR3 has 11 amino acids. Germline assignment: CDR1 DFQATT and CDR2 SNEGSKA (reference sequence). Trimming took off 4 bases at V and 14 bases at J, with 17 bases between the two ends. CDR3 DNA: TGCAGTGCTACTCACCTGGGGTACCGATACTTC. Protein: CSATHLGYRYF.

The gene calls are TRBV9 and TRBJ1-2, with D possibly matching TRBD1 (5 bases). CDR3 length: 16 amino acids. Between the trimmed V and J ends, which lost 1 base and 5 bases, there was a span of 18 bases. Germline V gives CDR1 SGDLS, CDR2 YYNGEE. The CDR3 is CASSVTGAGSEYGYTF. The CDR3 nucleotides read TGTGCCAGCAGCGTAACCGGGGCAGGGAGTGAGTATGGCTACACCTTC.

This chain's CDR3 is CASSKYGYTF. The CDR3, as DNA: TGTGCCAGCAGCAAATATGGCTACACCTTC. The chain combines TRBV28 with TRBJ1-2; D gene uncertain. V shed 6 bases and J shed 5 bases, with 4 bases lying between them. CDR1 is MDHEN and CDR2 is SYDVKM in the germline V gene. The CDR3 sequence is 10 residues long.

V and J are TRBV28 and TRBJ1-4, with D unresolved. Trimming pared 11 bases from V and 3 bases from J, leaving 16 bases between. The length of the CDR3 is 14 residues. Germline CDR1 reads MDHEN; CDR2 reads SYDVKM. This chain's CDR3 is CASPQRAPNEKLFF. DNA of the CDR3: TGTGCCTCACCGCAAAGGGCCCCTAATGAAAAACTGTTTTTT.

The rearrangement joins TRBV2 to TRBJ1-5; D not resolved. V shed 9 bases and J shed 7 bases, with 13 bases lying between them. Germline V CDR1 and CDR2: SNHLY, FYNNEI. CDR3 length equals 12 residues. The CDR3: CASKQPQQPQHF. CDR3 bases: TGTGCCAGTAAACAGCCCCAGCAGCCCCAGCATTTT.

The CDR3 here is CASSPRPRNEKLFF. In nucleotides, the CDR3 is TGTGCCAGCAGTCCCCGGCCCCGTAATGAAAAACTGTTTTTT. The V call is TRBV6-5, the J call TRBJ1-4; D remains unclear. The V gene lost 5 bases and the J gene lost 4 bases, with 11 bases spanning the gap. CDR3 length: 14 amino acids. Germline V CDR1 and CDR2: MNHEY, SVGAGI.

This chain joins TRBV5-1 and TRBJ1-1; 7 positions match TRBD1. V lost 2 bases and J lost 4; bases outside the gene matches: 5. The length of the CDR3 is 14 residues. Germline V gene sequence: CDR1 SGHRS, CDR2 YFSETQ. CDR3 amino acids: CASSLMAGGTEAFF. The CDR3, as DNA: TGCGCCAGCAGCTTAATGGCAGGGGGCACTGAAGCTTTCTTT.

The chain carries TRBV4-3 and TRBJ1-3; D remains unclear. The CDR3 runs 15 residues. Germline lookup yields CDR1 LGHNA and CDR2 YSLEER. Trimming stripped 8 bases from V and 2 bases from J, with 16 bases between. The DNA of the CDR3 is TGCGCCAGCTCCCCCAGCGGGAGCCCTGGAAACACCATATATTTT. It is translated as CASSPSGSPGNTIYF.

The chain has TRBV6-6 and TRBJ2-2; 12 nucleotides match TRBD2. Per germline, CDR1 MNHNY and CDR2 SVGAGI (reference sequence). There are 16 residues in the CDR3. The V segment lost 6 bases and the J segment 3 bases; nucleotides outside the gene matches: 5. The CDR3 sequence: CASSILAGGDTGELFF. The CDR3 bases are TGTGCCAGCAGCATACTAGCGGGGGGCGACACCGGGGAGCTGTTTTTT.

The gene calls are TRBV7-2 and TRBJ1-2; 10 bases are a match to TRBD1. CDR1 and CDR2 (germline): SGHTA, FQGNSA. This CDR3 is built from 13 residues. The V and J ends lost 1 base and 7 bases, in that order; junction bases with no gene match: 0. CDR3 in amino acids: CASSLGDRGGYTF. The DNA of the CDR3 is TGTGCCAGCAGCTTAGGGGACAGGGGTGGCTACACCTTC.